The 24 T cell receptor beta chains reported below all come from one sample, sequenced in a study of T cells after yellow fever vaccination. TCRdb processed the 5' RACE reads anew with MiXCR; each CDR3 protein has one entry. Among 250,000 to 400,000 distinct CDR3 sequences listed, about 4.5% were seen once. The starting material was PBMCs, obtained 15 days after the yellow fever booster vaccination. The source is a man between 18 and 29 years old who received the YFV17D yellow fever vaccine.

This clonotype was counted many times. This chain links TRBV20-1 with TRBJ2-1; 11 nucleotides line up with TRBD2. The CDR3 spans 17 residues. The J segment lost 7 bases and the V segment lost 0 bases, leaving 11 bases of the junction unmatched. CDR1 is DFQATT, CDR2 SNEGSKA, per germline (reference sequence). The CDR3 is CSARDLEIAGGPNEQFF. CDR3 sequence (DNA): TGCAGTGCTAGAGATCTCGAAATAGCGGGGGGGCCTAATGAGCAGTTCTTC.

This clonotype has at least ten counts. The V call is TRBV7-2, the J call TRBJ2-7, with D tentatively TRBD1 (6 bases). This CDR3 comprises 13 residues. The V end was cut by 3 bases, the J end by 4 bases, with 10 bases between. Germline values: CDR1 SGHTA, CDR2 FQGNSA. The CDR3, as DNA: TGTGCCAGCAGCTTTAACAGGGAGTACGAGCAGTACTTC. Protein: CASSFNREYEQYF.

There are many counts of this clonotype. The J gene is TRBJ2-7, the V gene TRBV5-5, with 11 bases aligning to TRBD1. Trimming took 2 bases from V and 2 from J; bases not matched to a gene: 3. The CDR3 is 15 amino acids. Germline V gene sequence: CDR1 SGHKS, CDR2 YYEKEE (reference sequence). CDR3 amino acids: CASSFSGQGAYEQYV. As DNA, the CDR3 is TGTGCCAGCAGCTTCTCGGGACAGGGGGCCTACGAGCAGTACGTC.

The chain joins TRBV7-6 to TRBJ2-7, with TRBD2 identical over 11 bases. V lost 8 bases and J lost 7; bases outside the gene matches: 4. Germline CDR1 SGHVS, CDR2 FNYEAQ. The CDR3 extends over 12 amino acids. The CDR3 DNA reads as TGTGCCAGCTCCCGACTAGCGGGGGAGCAGTACTTC. The encoded protein is CASSRLAGEQYF.

Only a few counts were recorded for this clonotype. This sequence joins TRBV28 and TRBJ1-2; 11 bases fit TRBD1. CDR3 length equals 16 residues. Germline trimming cut 3 bases from V and 4 bases from J; bases unmatched to any gene: 7. Germline loops: CDR1 MDHEN, CDR2 SYDVKM. The CDR3 coding sequence is TGTGCCAGCAGTTTTGGTGGGACAGGGGGAGTCTATGGCTACACCTTC. Translating it yields CASSFGGTGGVYGYTF.

This clonotype appeared a few times. The V call is TRBV7-2, the J call TRBJ2-1, with TRBD1 matching over 9 bases. This CDR3 is 15 amino acids long. Trimming removed 6 bases from V and 9 bases from J; junction bases left unmatched: 12. The germline V gene encodes CDR1 SGHTA and CDR2 FQGNSA. CDR3 sequence reads: CASRPGTGLFSEQFF. CDR3 sequence (DNA): TGTGCCAGCAGACCCGGGACAGGGCTTTTTAGTGAGCAGTTCTTC.

The chain is built from TRBV5-8 and TRBJ1-1; D call uncertain. Germline CDR1 is SGHTS and CDR2 is YDEGEE. The CDR3 runs to 14 residues. Trimming pared 0 bases from V and 1 base from J, leaving 7 bases between. The chain's CDR3 is CASSLVPENTEAFF. The CDR3, as DNA: TGTGCCAGCAGCTTGGTACCCGAGAACACTGAAGCTTTCTTT.

This chain joins TRBV5-1 and TRBJ1-1; D is unresolved. Germline V gene data show CDR1 as SGHRS and CDR2 as YFSETQ. Trimming left V 6 bases short and J 1 base short, with 19 bases between. The CDR3 is made up of 16 amino acids. The CDR3 DNA follows: TGCGCCAGCATGGATTACCCTCCACCGGAGAACACTGAAGCTTTCTTT. Encoded protein: CASMDYPPPENTEAFF.

This clonotype appeared many times. The chain carries TRBV5-1 and TRBJ1-3, with D tentatively TRBD1 (5 bases). The germline gives CDR1 SGHRS, CDR2 YFSETQ. V was cut by 2 bases and J by 4 bases, with 10 bases left in between. The CDR3 contains 14 residues. The CDR3 DNA is TGCGCCAGCAGCTTTGGGGGACCGGGAAACACCATATATTTT. Translated, it gives CASSFGGPGNTIYF.

The sample holds a few counts of this clonotype. This rearrangement joins TRBV5-8 to TRBJ2-7, with D perhaps matching TRBD1 (6 bases). CDR1 is SGHTS and CDR2 is YDEGEE in the germline V gene. Trimming stripped 0 bases from V and 2 bases from J, with 12 bases between. The CDR3 contains 15 residues. CDR3 protein: CASSLGGQRPYEQYF. DNA for the CDR3: TGTGCCAGCAGCTTGGGCGGACAGAGACCCTACGAGCAGTACTTC.

The table lists this clonotype with many counts. The chain has TRBV20-1 and TRBJ2-3; D remains unclear. V lost 6 bases and J lost 0, with 19 bases in between. Germline-derived CDR1 and CDR2 are DFQATT and SNEGSKA (reference sequence). The CDR3 is made up of 16 amino acids. The CDR3 spells CSASALGPSSTDTQYF. The CDR3, as DNA: TGCAGTGCCAGCGCCCTCGGGCCGTCTAGCACAGATACGCAGTATTTT.

The chain is built from TRBV20-1 and TRBJ2-3; perhaps TRBD1 as D (5 bases). Trimming shortened V by 6 bases and J by 0 bases, and 13 bases separated the two germline ends. Germline CDR1 and CDR2: DFQATT and SNEGSKA (reference sequence). The CDR3 consists of 14 residues. CDR3 bases: TGCAGTGCGCGACAGAGCACTAGCACAGATACGCAGTATTTT. Protein product: CSARQSTSTDTQYF.

This clonotype has more than one count but fewer than ten. The chain couples TRBV12-3 or TRBV12-4 to TRBJ2-1; 8 nucleotides match TRBD2. Unmatched junction bases numbered 17, after V lost 10 bases and J lost 9 bases. The CDR3 loop spans 15 amino acids. The CDR3 loop is CAISALSGGPAEQFF. The CDR3 region has the DNA TGTGCCATCTCGGCCCTTTCGGGGGGGCCAGCTGAGCAGTTCTTC.

V gene TRBV5-1 combines with J gene TRBJ1-1; the D gene is possibly TRBD1 (5 bases). The V end lost 4 bases, the J end lost 4 bases, and 20 bases lay between the germline ends. The CDR3 totals 16 residues. Germline V gene lookup returns CDR1 SGHRS and CDR2 YFSETQ. The CDR3 loop reads CASSPEVGGRSTEAFF. The CDR3, as DNA: TGCGCCAGCAGCCCGGAGGTTGGGGGACGGAGCACTGAAGCTTTCTTT.

This clonotype was seen a handful of times. This chain connects TRBV27 to TRBJ2-2; 8 positions agree with TRBD1. CDR3 length: 15 amino acids. The V and J ends lost 5 bases and 6 bases, in that order; junction bases with no gene match: 8. CDR1 is MNHEY and CDR2 is SMNVEV in the germline V gene (reference sequence). CDR3 sequence: CASSRRQGRSGELFF. For the CDR3, the DNA is TGTGCCAGCAGTCGACGACAGGGGAGGTCCGGGGAGCTGTTTTTT.

The chain links TRBV11-2 to TRBJ2-7; 12 bases align to TRBD1. J was trimmed by 7 bases and V by 4 bases; bases with no gene match: 5. In germline, CDR1 is SGHAT, CDR2 FQNNGV. The CDR3 consists of 14 residues. The CDR3 coding sequence is TGTGCCAGCAGCTCGGGACAGGGGGCCGGGGAGCAGTACTTC. Encoded protein: CASSSGQGAGEQYF.

The V call is TRBV5-6, the J call TRBJ1-2; no definite D call. V lost 2 bases and J 3 bases, leaving 5 bases between the germline ends. Germline V gene lookup returns CDR1 SGHDT and CDR2 YYEEEE. The CDR3 spans 12 residues. CDR3 DNA: TGTGCCAGCAGCTTCATAGACTATGGCTACACCTTC. Its protein product is CASSFIDYGYTF.

This clonotype was picked up many times. The chain is built from TRBV12-3 or TRBV12-4 and TRBJ1-1; D remains unclear. The CDR3 spans 13 residues. The germline V and J ends were trimmed by 3 bases and 4 bases, with 9 bases remaining between them. This CDR3 reads CASSFLGPTEAFF. CDR3 coding DNA: TGTGCCAGCAGTTTCTTGGGCCCCACTGAAGCTTTCTTT.

The sample holds many counts of this clonotype. The chain couples TRBV6-5 to TRBJ2-2; D call uncertain. Germline-derived CDR1 and CDR2 are MNHEY and SVGAGI. Trimming removed 4 bases from V and 1 base from J, with 10 bases in between. This CDR3 is 15 amino acids long. CDR3 protein: CASSSVTVNTGELFF. The DNA of the CDR3 is TGTGCCAGCAGTTCTGTGACCGTGAACACCGGGGAGCTGTTTTTT.

A few counts support this clonotype. V is TRBV18 and J is TRBJ1-5; 8 bases are shared with TRBD1. Germline values: CDR1 KGHSH, CDR2 LQKENI. The CDR3 totals 18 residues. V shed 4 bases, J shed 0 bases, and the junction held 11 bases outside the gene matches. The CDR3 here is CASSQTGTGGGSNQPQHF. CDR3 coding DNA: TGTGCCAGCTCACAAACCGGGACAGGTGGGGGTAGCAATCAGCCCCAGCATTTT.

V usage is TRBV10-3 and J usage is TRBJ2-3; D is perhaps TRBD1 or TRBD2 (5 bases each). V was clipped by 6 bases and J by 2 bases, with 9 bases between them. Germline CDR1 and CDR2: ENHRY and SYGVKD. This CDR3 spans 13 amino acids. The CDR3 DNA sequence: TGTGCCATCAGGAGGGACCTCACAGATACGCAGTATTTT. Protein: CAIRRDLTDTQYF.

V gene TRBV5-1 combines with J gene TRBJ2-1; D unresolved. This CDR3 is 15 amino acids long. Germline V gene sequence: CDR1 SGHRS, CDR2 YFSETQ. Trimming took off 3 bases at V and 0 bases at J, with 10 bases between the two ends. The CDR3 nucleotides are TGCGCCAGCAGCTGGCCCCTTGGCTCCTACAATGAGCAGTTCTTC. This codes for CASSWPLGSYNEQFF.

This chain uses TRBV12-3 or TRBV12-4 with TRBJ2-7; D gene unclear. This CDR3 comprises 14 residues. Deletions cut 7 bases from V and 1 base from J, with 14 bases between. CDR3 nucleotide sequence: TGTGCCAGCACCCCAAGGGTGGGGTCCTACGAGCAGTACTTC. Amino acid sequence: CASTPRVGSYEQYF.

This clonotype has only a few counts. The genes are TRBV7-2 and TRBJ1-6; the D is unclear. Germline CDR1 SGHTA, CDR2 FQGNSA. Deletions cut 8 bases from V and 0 bases from J, with 11 bases between. The CDR3 contains 15 residues. The CDR3 DNA follows: TGTGCCAGCCTTGATCGGAGCTCCTATAATTCACCCCTCCACTTT. This sequence encodes CASLDRSSYNSPLHF. The variable domain in full, completed from reference TRBV7-2 and TRBJ1-6, reads GAGVSQSPSNKVTEKGKDVELRCDPISGHTALYWYRQSLGQGLEFLIYFQGNSAPDKSGLPSDRFSAERTGGSVSTLTIQRTQQEDSAVYLCASLDRSSYNSPLHFGNGTRLTVT.